This T cell receptor (beta chain) appears in the sequencing data of a study of blood T cell repertoires in COVID-19. Background on the study: There were acute and convalescent COVID-19 samples, and they came from the United States, Italy and Spain.

Germline V gene data show CDR1 as LGHDT and CDR2 as YNNKEL (reference sequence). The CDR3 spans 17 residues. Trimming left V 3 bases short and J 6 bases short, with 21 bases between. TCRdb's table, derived via immunoSEQ multiplex PCR, lists solely in-frame clones and lacks some. The sample lists more than 70,000 clones, roughly 77% occurring once. This TCR was sampled from a human donor in a cohort sampled during active COVID-19. The chain is built from TRBV3-1 (or the pseudogene TRBV3-2) and TRBJ2-1, with a possible D match to TRBD1 (6 bases). Material: peripheral blood. CDR3 DNA: TGTGCCAGCAGCCATCTGGGGCGTGGCAGGGGATCCAATGAGCAGTTCTTC. Protein product: CASSHLGRGRGSNEQFF.